This passage covers 32 T cell receptor beta chains from one sample sequenced in a study of cytomegalovirus exposure and HLA in healthy donors. 60 Vbeta and 13 Jbeta primers were used in PCR. Measured with immunoSEQ multiplex PCR; TCRdb has only the in-frame clones, and not every one. The data contain around 170,000 clones, 82% of them singletons. The source material was PBMCs. The source of these receptors is a man aged 35 to 55 in good health and CMV-seronegative.

This chain connects TRBV9 to TRBJ1-4; 7 bases are a match to TRBD1. The CDR3 loop spans 13 amino acids. The junction had 2 bases not matched to a gene; V was cut back by 4 bases and J by 5 bases. Germline V gives CDR1 SGDLS, CDR2 YYNGEE. The CDR3, as DNA: TGTGCCAGCAGCAAGGGACAGAATGAAAAACTGTTTTTT. This codes for CASSKGQNEKLFF.

The V and J genes are TRBV6-1 and TRBJ2-7; 10 bases align to TRBD1. CDR3 length: 16 residues. Trimming cost V 0 bases and J 5 bases; bases outside gene matches: 7. Germline V lookup: CDR1 MNHNS, CDR2 SASEGT. The CDR3 nucleotides read TGTGCCAGCAGTGAAGCGGGGGACAGGGGATTTGACGAGCAGTACTTC. It codes for CASSEAGDRGFDEQYF.

V is TRBV15 and J is TRBJ2-7; weak D call: TRBD1 (5 bases). V lost 1 base to trimming and J lost 3 bases, with 10 bases between them. The CDR3 has 14 amino acids. CDR1 is LNHNV, CDR2 YYDKDF, per germline (reference sequence). The chain's CDR3 is CATSRGQGGYEQYF. As DNA, the CDR3 is TGTGCCACCAGCAGAGGTCAGGGTGGCTACGAGCAGTACTTC.

The chain links TRBV5-1 to TRBJ1-5; D is unclear. The V end lost 2 bases, the J end lost 3 bases, and 9 bases lay between the germline ends. Germline-derived CDR1 and CDR2 are SGHRS and YFSETQ. The CDR3 is 14 amino acids. The CDR3 DNA sequence: TGCGCCAGCAGCTTAGGCGGCTTCAATCAGCCCCAGCATTTT. This translates into CASSLGGFNQPQHF.

The table lists this clone with a few counts. The chain employs TRBV25-1 and TRBJ2-7; TRBD1 might be the D (7 bases). V shed 4 bases and J shed 8 bases, with 15 bases lying between them. The germline V gene encodes CDR1 MGHDK and CDR2 SYGVNS. The CDR3 is 13 amino acids. CDR3 sequence (DNA): TGTGCCAGCAGTGTGATGGAGGGGGCGAAGCAGTACTTC. Translated: CASSVMEGAKQYF.

The genes are TRBV7-8 and TRBJ2-2; D gene uncertain. CDR1 and CDR2 from the germline V gene are SGHVS and FQNEAQ. The CDR3 has 17 residues. The ends were cut back, 0 bases at V and 4 bases at J, with 15 bases in the middle. The CDR3 nucleotides read TGTGCCAGCAGCTTAGCGTTCAGATCCTGGAGCACCGGGGAGCTGTTTTTT. Translation gives CASSLAFRSWSTGELFF.

The genes are TRBV2 and TRBJ1-1; D not resolved. The CDR3 is 14 residues long. From germline, CDR1 is SNHLY and CDR2 FYNNEI. Trimming took off 7 bases at V and 0 bases at J, with 12 bases between the two ends. The CDR3 sequence is CASNSVTVNTEAFF. In DNA form, the CDR3 reads TGTGCCAGCAATTCGGTAACGGTGAACACTGAAGCTTTCTTT.

V usage is TRBV5-1 and J usage is TRBJ2-7; 11 bases align to TRBD2. V dropped 4 bases and J dropped 2; count of bases not matched to a gene: 5. The CDR3 loop spans 15 amino acids. Germline values: CDR1 SGHRS, CDR2 YFSETQ. Here the CDR3 DNA reads TGCGCCAGCAGCGAGGGACTAGCGGAAACCTACGAGCAGTACTTC. Encoded protein: CASSEGLAETYEQYF.

V is TRBV7-9 and J is TRBJ2-7, with TRBD2 matching 7 bases. CDR1 is SEHNR, CDR2 FQNEAQ, per germline (reference sequence). The CDR3 has 14 residues. Losses at the gene ends were 4 bases for V and 5 bases for J; bases not matched to a gene: 8. The CDR3 nucleotides are TGTGCCAGCAGCTCCAGAGTGGGGGGGGACGAGCAGTACTTC. Protein: CASSSRVGGDEQYF.

J is TRBJ2-1 and V is TRBV9, with 9 bases identical to TRBD2. Germline V CDR1 and CDR2: SGDLS, YYNGEE. V trimming: 3 bases; J trimming: 9 bases; junction bases outside the gene matches: 13. The CDR3 has 16 residues. The CDR3 spells CASSDRGGRAVSEQFF. CDR3 sequence (DNA): TGTGCCAGCAGCGACCGAGGCGGGAGGGCCGTGAGTGAGCAGTTCTTC.

The chain recombines TRBV29-1 with TRBJ1-2; TRBD1 aligns across 9 bases. The germline CDR1 and CDR2 sequences are SQVTM and ANQGSEA. After removal of 7 bases from V and 8 bases from J, the junction contained 11 bases not matched to a gene. The CDR3 loop spans 13 amino acids. The CDR3 reads CSAQTGGSGGYTF. Written as DNA, the CDR3 is TGCAGCGCCCAGACAGGGGGTTCGGGCGGCTACACCTTC.

The genes are TRBV7-2 and TRBJ1-5; TRBD1 matches 7 bases. Germline values: CDR1 SGHTA, CDR2 FQGNSA. This CDR3 comprises 16 residues. V was clipped by 5 bases and J by 2 bases; unmatched bases: 9. The CDR3 here is CASSGKTGNGNQPQHF. The CDR3 DNA sequence: TGTGCCAGCAGCGGTAAGACAGGGAATGGCAATCAGCCCCAGCATTTT.

This clone is a singleton in its sample. The CDR3, as DNA: TGCAGCGTCAGACAGGGGTCCGGGGAGCTGTTTTTT. As protein: CSVRQGSGELFF. V gene TRBV29-1 combines with J gene TRBJ2-2; 8 bases line up with TRBD1. Trimming at V came to 6 bases and at J to 6 bases, leaving 3 bases not matched to a gene. The CDR3 length is 12 residues. Germline V gene sequence: CDR1 SQVTM, CDR2 ANQGSEA.

The chain combines TRBV11-2 with TRBJ2-4, with D maybe TRBD2 (7 bases). This CDR3 has 15 residues. Germline V lookup: CDR1 SGHAT, CDR2 FQNNGV. The V end was cut by 8 bases, the J end by 2 bases, with 16 bases between. Here the CDR3 DNA reads TGTGCCAGCCGCTCGCGGGGGCTTTCCAAAAACATTCAGTACTTC. Encoded protein: CASRSRGLSKNIQYF.

The rearrangement joins TRBV21-1 to TRBJ2-6; the table assigns TRBD1, which was not confirmed against the DNA. TRBV21-1 is marked as a pseudogene. CDR3 length equals 18 residues. The CDR3 DNA sequence: TGTGCCAGCAGCATCGGACAGGGGGAGATCTCTGGGGCCAACGTCCTGACTTTC. This codes for CASSIGQGEISGANVLTF.

This chain uses TRBV6-5 with TRBJ2-5; 10 bases fit TRBD2. V gave up 7 bases and J gave up 6 bases; unmatched junction bases: 8. Germline CDR1 MNHEY, CDR2 SVGAGI. This CDR3 comprises 14 residues. CDR3 bases: TGTGCCAGCACCCCCGGGACTAGCGACAAGACCCAGTACTTC. Translated: CASTPGTSDKTQYF.

This clone was seen a few times. The chain is built from TRBV28 and TRBJ2-1; 9 nucleotides align to TRBD2. Germline V gene lookup returns CDR1 MDHEN and CDR2 SYDVKM. V trimming: 2 bases; J trimming: 15 bases; junction bases outside the gene matches: 8. The CDR3 totals 13 residues. CDR3 DNA sequence: TGTGCCAGCAGTTTAGGGGCTAGCGGGATACGGTTCTTC. It codes for CASSLGASGIRFF. The full variable domain, completed using reference TRBV28 and TRBJ2-1, is DVKVTQSSRYLVKRTGEKVFLECVQDMDHENMFWYRQDPGLGLRLIYFSYDVKMKEKGDIPEGYSVSREKKERFSLILESASTNQTSMYLCASSLGASGIRFFGPGTRLTVL.

The genes are TRBV6-6 and TRBJ1-2; possibly TRBD1 for D (6 bases). Looked up from germline, CDR1 is MNHNY and CDR2 is SVGAGI (reference sequence). V lost 4 bases, J lost 2 bases, and 14 bases lay in between. The CDR3 length is 15 residues. The CDR3 coding sequence is TGTGCCAGCAGTTCGCAGGGTAGGGGGAACTATGGCTACACCTTC. Translation: CASSSQGRGNYGYTF.

The chain employs TRBV11-2 and TRBJ2-2; D remains ambiguous. CDR3 length equals 14 residues. Germline V CDR1 and CDR2: SGHAT, FQNNGV. V was shortened by 3 bases and J by 0 bases, with 5 bases between the two germline ends. Written as DNA, the CDR3 is TGTGCCAGCAGCTTTCCTCCGAACACCGGGGAGCTGTTTTTT. Amino acids: CASSFPPNTGELFF. The complete variable domain, with remaining parts taken from reference TRBV11-2 and TRBJ2-2, reads EAGVAQSPRYKIIEKRQSVAFWCNPISGHATLYWYQQILGQGPKLLIQFQNNGVVDDSQLPKDRFSAERLKGVDSTLKIQPAKLEDSAVYLCASSFPPNTGELFFGEGSRLTVL.

This chain links TRBV5-4 with TRBJ2-2; maybe TRBD1 (6 bases). Germline V lookup: CDR1 SGHNT, CDR2 YYREEE (reference sequence). The length of the CDR3 is 17 residues. The ends were cut back, 4 bases at V and 2 bases at J, with 18 bases in the middle. CDR3 nucleotide sequence: TGTGCCAGCAGCGGGGGACAAACTAATCTTAACACCGGGGAGCTGTTTTTT. Translating gives CASSGGQTNLNTGELFF.

The chain links TRBV7-9 to TRBJ2-3; 11 nucleotides match TRBD2. CDR1 and CDR2 from the germline V gene are SEHNR and FQNEAQ (reference sequence). The CDR3 is 15 residues long. V lost 5 bases and J lost 4; bases outside the gene matches: 5. The CDR3 DNA reads TGTGCCAGCAGCATGACTAGCGGGGAGTCAGATACGCAGTATTTT. Translation: CASSMTSGESDTQYF.

The chain recombines TRBV7-2 with TRBJ1-5; D gene unclear. V was cut by 0 bases and J by 9 bases, with 9 bases left in between. CDR1 and CDR2 from the germline V gene are SGHTA and FQGNSA. This CDR3 spans 13 amino acids. The DNA of the CDR3 is TGTGCCAGCAGCTTAGCCGAAGGAGGGCCCCAGCATTTT. Its translation is CASSLAEGGPQHF.

The V and J genes are TRBV28 and TRBJ2-7; 7 bases line up with TRBD1. CDR3 length: 14 amino acids. Per germline, CDR1 MDHEN and CDR2 SYDVKM. With V trimmed by 2 bases and J by 2 bases, 3 bases remained unmatched. The CDR3 DNA sequence: TGTGCCAGCAGTTTAGGGACAGAAGCCTACGAGCAGTACTTC. Its protein is CASSLGTEAYEQYF.

In DNA, the CDR3 is TGTGCCATAAAACAGGGTGGCCAAGAGACCCAGTACTTC. Protein: CAIKQGGQETQYF. V usage is TRBV5-4 and J usage is TRBJ2-5; maybe TRBD1 (6 bases). V was cut by 9 bases and J by 1 base, with 13 bases left in between. The germline gives CDR1 SGHNT, CDR2 YYREEE (reference sequence). The CDR3 length is 13 residues.

The chain couples TRBV6-5 to TRBJ2-1; tentative D call: TRBD1 (6 bases). Looked up from germline, CDR1 is MNHEY and CDR2 is SVGAGI. Trimming left V 6 bases short and J 0 bases short, with 12 bases between. This CDR3 is 15 amino acids long. The CDR3 loop reads CASRNRVGSYNEQFF. CDR3 sequence (DNA): TGTGCCAGCAGAAACAGGGTCGGCTCCTACAATGAGCAGTTCTTC.

The chain is built from TRBV29-1 and TRBJ2-1; tentative D call: TRBD2 (5 bases). Germline V gives CDR1 SQVTM, CDR2 ANQGSEA. CDR3 length: 12 amino acids. V lost 6 bases, J lost 6 bases, and 12 bases lay in between. CDR3 sequence: CSVRTLSNEQFF. In DNA, the CDR3 is TGCAGCGTGAGGACTCTTAGCAATGAGCAGTTCTTC.

This chain uses TRBV4-2 with TRBJ1-5, with D unresolved. This CDR3 contains 14 residues. Deletions cut 0 bases from V and 8 bases from J, with 11 bases between. Per the germline V gene, CDR1 is LGHNA and CDR2 is YNFKEQ. The CDR3 sequence: CASSQETGSKPQHF. For the CDR3, the DNA is TGTGCCAGCAGCCAAGAAACCGGGTCCAAGCCCCAGCATTTT.

This chain connects TRBV4-3 to TRBJ2-1; 8 nucleotides line up with TRBD2. The length of the CDR3 is 18 residues. Trimming cost V 1 base and J 3 bases; bases outside gene matches: 11. CDR1 is LGHNA and CDR2 is YSLEER in the germline V gene. The CDR3 DNA is TGCGCCAGCAGCCAAGCCGGGAGAGCGGGAGTCTTCTACAATGAGCAGTTCTTC. It codes for CASSQAGRAGVFYNEQFF.

The CDR3 DNA reads as TGTGCCATCAGTGAGCCCCCGACGGGACTAGCGGGAAATACGCAGTATTTT. Its protein is CAISEPPTGLAGNTQYF. The chain employs TRBV10-3 and TRBJ2-3; 13 positions match TRBD2. J was trimmed by 7 bases and V by 2 bases; bases with no gene match: 9. The CDR3 extends over 17 amino acids. Germline V lookup: CDR1 ENHRY, CDR2 SYGVKD.

The chain employs TRBV6-1 and TRBJ2-1; 14 nucleotides align to TRBD2. CDR3 length: 21 amino acids. Losses at the gene ends were 0 bases for V and 4 bases for J; bases not matched to a gene: 14. Germline CDR1 and CDR2: MNHNS and SASEGT. Here the CDR3 reads CASSEAGGLAGGRKGYNEQFF. CDR3 nucleotide sequence: TGTGCCAGCAGTGAAGCGGGTGGACTAGCGGGAGGAAGAAAGGGGTACAATGAGCAGTTCTTC.

The chain joins TRBV7-9 to TRBJ2-6; 7 bases fit TRBD2. This CDR3 region has 17 residues. The germline V gene encodes CDR1 SEHNR and CDR2 FQNEAQ (reference sequence). The junction had 7 bases not matched to a gene; V was cut back by 3 bases and J by 2 bases. CDR3 sequence reads: CASSFGRGGAGANVLTF. The CDR3 nucleotides read TGTGCCAGCAGCTTTGGGAGGGGCGGGGCTGGGGCCAACGTCCTGACTTTC.

V gene TRBV6-1 combines with J gene TRBJ1-2; no clear D gene. Germline assignment: CDR1 MNHNS and CDR2 SASEGT. The CDR3 covers 14 residues. V shed 2 bases and J shed 0 bases, with 7 bases lying between them. The CDR3 nucleotides are TGTGCCAGCAGTGAATTTGCGCCTAACTATGGCTACACCTTC. This codes for CASSEFAPNYGYTF.